The 8 T cell receptor beta chains listed next were all sequenced from one sample in a study of T-cell reconstitution after alpha-beta-depleted transplantation in children. Unique molecular identifiers were incorporated during preparation of the TCRbeta library. TCRdb independently ran MiXCR on the PCR reads; one entry per CDR3 protein. The top ten clones hold less than 4.5% of a sample with 350,000 to 400,000 distinct CDR3 sequences, around 21% of them seen once. This specimen was PBMCs from the stem cell graft donor, taken from the stem cell graft. The receptors were sampled from a human donor who donated a stem cell graft to a child with acute myeloid leukemia.

This clonotype was observed a handful of times. The chain recombines TRBV28 with TRBJ2-7; D uncertain. In germline, CDR1 is MDHEN, CDR2 SYDVKM. Deletions cut 3 bases from V and 4 bases from J, with 10 bases between. The CDR3 totals 13 residues. The CDR3 nucleotides read TGTGCCAGCAGTTTCACTGACGCATACGAGCAGTACTTC. As protein: CASSFTDAYEQYF.

The sample holds many counts of this clonotype. The V call is TRBV15, the J call TRBJ2-3; D is ambiguous. Deletions cut 0 bases from V and 5 bases from J, with 6 bases between. This CDR3 has 13 amino acids. Germline V gives CDR1 LNHNV, CDR2 YYDKDF (reference sequence). CDR3 DNA: TGTGCCACCAGCAGAGATTCAATAGATACGCAGTATTTT. Its protein product is CATSRDSIDTQYF.

This sequence joins TRBV5-6 and TRBJ2-7; either TRBD1 or TRBD2 may supply D (5 bases each). The germline V gene has CDR1 SGHDT and CDR2 YYEEEE. The CDR3 is made up of 13 amino acids. V was shortened by 3 bases and J by 4 bases, with 11 bases between the two germline ends. CDR3 DNA: TGTGCCAGCAGCTCGGGGCTTCTTTACGAGCAGTACTTC. Protein: CASSSGLLYEQYF.

This clonotype was seen a handful of times. The chain combines TRBV3-1 with TRBJ2-1, with TRBD2 identical over 11 bases. The V segment lost 7 bases and the J segment 5 bases; nucleotides outside the gene matches: 7. This CDR3 region has 15 residues. Germline CDR1 reads LGHDT; CDR2 reads YNNKEL (reference sequence). CDR3 protein: CASTHLAGGHNEQFF. CDR3 in DNA: TGTGCCAGCACCCACCTAGCGGGAGGCCACAATGAGCAGTTCTTC.

The table lists this clonotype with a few counts. The chain combines TRBV19 with TRBJ1-1; D is unclear. The germline V gene has CDR1 LNHDA and CDR2 SQIVND (reference sequence). The CDR3 contains 13 residues. V lost 3 bases to trimming and J lost 6 bases, with 11 bases between them. This chain's CDR3 is CASSILRGSEAFF. CDR3 in DNA: TGTGCCAGTAGTATCCTTCGGGGATCTGAAGCTTTCTTT.

This clonotype was picked up a small number of times. The rearrangement joins TRBV4-1 to TRBJ2-2, with 10 bases aligning to TRBD2. The CDR3 is 18 amino acids. CDR1 and CDR2 from the germline V gene are MGHRA and YSYEKL. V shed 5 bases and J 0 bases; nucleotides not matched to a gene: 9. CDR3 sequence (DNA): TGCGCCAGCAGCAAACGGACTAGCGGCGGAACGAACACCGGGGAGCTGTTTTTT. Its translation: CASSKRTSGGTNTGELFF.

The chain uses TRBV28 and TRBJ2-3; D uncertain. CDR1 MDHEN and CDR2 SYDVKM come from the germline V gene. The V gene lost 8 bases and the J gene lost 0 bases, with 9 bases spanning the gap. This CDR3 comprises 13 residues. Written as DNA, the CDR3 is TGTGCCAGCGTCAGAGGCAGCACAGATACGCAGTATTTT. Encoded protein: CASVRGSTDTQYF. Full variable domain (outside the CDR3, taken from reference TRBV28 and TRBJ2-3): DVKVTQSSRYLVKRTGEKVFLECVQDMDHENMFWYRQDPGLGLRLIYFSYDVKMKEKGDIPEGYSVSREKKERFSLILESASTNQTSMYLCASVRGSTDTQYFGPGTRLTVL.

This chain connects TRBV5-1 to TRBJ2-7; a weak D match, TRBD2 (5 bases). The CDR3 covers 15 residues. Trimming pared 4 bases from V and 3 bases from J, leaving 17 bases between. Germline V gives CDR1 SGHRS, CDR2 YFSETQ. CDR3 coding DNA: TGCGCCAGCAGCCCGGGTGGTAGCGACCACTACGAGCAGTACTTC. Translation gives CASSPGGSDHYEQYF.